The rows below give T cell receptor beta chains drawn from one sample of a study of T cell repertoires in MIS-A myocarditis. Generated by immunoSEQ multiplex PCR, the TCRdb table keeps only in-frame clones and is missing some. Altogether roughly 14,000 clones are present, 74% being singletons, with the ten largest covering around 60%. The sample consisted of left ventricle heart tissue obtained at autopsy. The receptors here all came from a young man with fulminant myocarditis from multisystem inflammatory syndrome in adults (MIS-A) after COVID-19. The CDR3 runs from the conserved cysteine through the conserved F or W. A D gene is named only where the DNA matches it firmly. Not all rows give a size; the values are once, few, many and, for expanded clones, a class.

D gene: TRBD1; clone size: -; V gene: TRBV27; J gene: TRBJ2-5; CDR3 DNA: TGTGCCAGCAGTTTAAGGGCAGGGGGCTTTGAGACCCAGTACTTC; CDR3 protein: CASSLRAGGFETQYF
D gene: TRBD1; clone size: -; V gene: TRBV15; J gene: TRBJ1-2; CDR3 DNA: TGTGCCACCAGCAGAGGGCGGGACAGCTATGGCTACACCTTC; CDR3 protein: CATSRGRDSYGYTF
D gene: -; clone size: few; V gene: TRBV19; J gene: TRBJ2-2; CDR3 DNA: TGTGCCAGAGGAGAGATTCACACCGGGGAGCTGTTTTTT; CDR3 protein: CARGEIHTGELFF
D gene: -; clone size: -; V gene: TRBV27; J gene: TRBJ2-6; CDR3 DNA: TGTGCCAGCAGTTTATCTGGGGCCAACGTCCTGACTTTC; CDR3 protein: CASSLSGANVLTF
D gene: -; clone size: -; V gene: TRBV25-1; J gene: TRBJ2-3; CDR3 DNA: TGTGCCAGCATCCGAGAGGAGGCCTACCACACAGATACGCAGTATTTT; CDR3 protein: CASIREEAYHTDTQYF
D gene: -; clone size: -; V gene: TRBV7-9; J gene: TRBJ2-1; CDR3 DNA: TGTGCCAGCAGCTTATCCTCAATGGGGGAGCAGTTCTTC; CDR3 protein: CASSLSSMGEQFF
D gene: TRBD1; clone size: -; V gene: TRBV4-3; J gene: TRBJ1-2; CDR3 DNA: TGCGCCAGCAGCCAGGGCGCCGGGACAGGAGAACCTTACGGCTACACCTTC; CDR3 protein: CASSQGAGTGEPYGYTF
D gene: -; clone size: -; V gene: TRBV6-2/TRBV6-3; J gene: TRBJ1-1; CDR3 DNA: TGTGCCAGCAGTTACAGTAGGAACAGGAACACTGAAGCTTTCTTT; CDR3 protein: CASSYSRNRNTEAFF
D gene: TRBD1; clone size: -; V gene: TRBV19; J gene: TRBJ1-6; CDR3 DNA: TGTGCCAGTAGAGGGACAGGAGGACTCAATTCACCCCTCCACTTT; CDR3 protein: CASRGTGGLNSPLHF
D gene: -; clone size: few; V gene: TRBV7-2; J gene: TRBJ1-6; CDR3 DNA: TGTGCCAGCAGCTGGGACACCTACAATTCACCCCTCCACTTT; CDR3 protein: CASSWDTYNSPLHF
D gene: TRBD1; clone size: few; V gene: TRBV27; J gene: TRBJ2-5; CDR3 DNA: TGTGCCAGCAGTTCCGGGACAGGGGGAGTAGAGACCCAGTACTTC; CDR3 protein: CASSSGTGGVETQYF
D gene: -; clone size: -; V gene: TRBV3-1/TRBV3-2; J gene: TRBJ1-6; CDR3 DNA: TGTGCCAGCAGCCGATCCGGACAGAATTCACCCCTCCACTTT; CDR3 protein: CASSRSGQNSPLHF
D gene: TRBD2; clone size: few; V gene: TRBV14; J gene: TRBJ2-1; CDR3 DNA: TGTGCCAGCAGCCGACTAGCGGGACTTTACAATGAGCAGTTCTTC; CDR3 protein: CASSRLAGLYNEQFF
D gene: TRBD2; clone size: -; V gene: TRBV5-5; J gene: TRBJ2-1; CDR3 DNA: TGTGCCAGCAGCTCAAAACCGGGGGGGTTCTACAATGAGCAGTTCTTC; CDR3 protein: CASSSKPGGFYNEQFF
D gene: -; clone size: -; V gene: TRBV6-5; J gene: TRBJ1-4; CDR3 DNA: TGTGCCAGCAGTTGGGGGGCGGTCAGTGAAAAACTGTTTTTT; CDR3 protein: CASSWGAVSEKLFF
D gene: -; clone size: once; V gene: TRBV7-2; J gene: TRBJ2-3; CDR3 DNA: TGTGCCAGCAGCCCGGGACACTCCACAGATACGCAGTATTTT; CDR3 protein: CASSPGHSTDTQYF
D gene: -; clone size: few; V gene: TRBV27; J gene: TRBJ2-4; CDR3 DNA: TGTGCCAGCAGCTCTGCTATGGCCAAAAACATTCAGTACTTC; CDR3 protein: CASSSAMAKNIQYF
D gene: TRBD2; clone size: once; V gene: TRBV9; J gene: TRBJ2-7; CDR3 DNA: TGTGCCAGCAGCGTTCTCGGACTAGCGGGAGCTGAGCAGTACTTC; CDR3 protein: CASSVLGLAGAEQYF
D gene: -; clone size: -; V gene: TRBV28; J gene: TRBJ1-1; CDR3 DNA: TGTGCCAGCGAAGTGAGGAGCAGAGCTTTCTTT; CDR3 protein: CASEVRSRAFF
D gene: -; clone size: -; V gene: TRBV11-2; J gene: TRBJ1-6; CDR3 DNA: TGTGCCAGCTCGGCGTCCGTGGGTTCACCCCTCCACTTT; CDR3 protein: CASSASVGSPLHF
D gene: TRBD1; clone size: -; V gene: TRBV5-1; J gene: TRBJ2-3; CDR3 DNA: TGCGCCAGCAGCCTAGGACAGGGGTACACAGATACGCAGTATTTT; CDR3 protein: CASSLGQGYTDTQYF
D gene: TRBD2; clone size: -; V gene: TRBV11-2; J gene: TRBJ2-1; CDR3 DNA: TGTGCCAGCAGCCCCGGGACTAGCGGACTCAATGAGCAGTTCTTC; CDR3 protein: CASSPGTSGLNEQFF
D gene: -; clone size: -; V gene: TRBV6-5; J gene: TRBJ1-2; CDR3 DNA: TGTGCCAGCAGTAGGGAGTTAGCTAACTATGGCTACACCTTC; CDR3 protein: CASSRELANYGYTF
D gene: -; clone size: -; V gene: TRBV4-3; J gene: TRBJ1-1; CDR3 DNA: TGCGCCAGCAGCCCCCTGTTGGGGGCTAACACTGAAGCTTTCTTT; CDR3 protein: CASSPLLGANTEAFF
D gene: TRBD1; clone size: -; V gene: TRBV5-1; J gene: TRBJ2-1; CDR3 DNA: TGCGCCAGCAGCTTGGGCTCCGGGACAGGGGGCTACAATGAGCAGTTCTTC; CDR3 protein: CASSLGSGTGGYNEQFF
D gene: TRBD1; clone size: few; V gene: TRBV11-2; J gene: TRBJ1-2; CDR3 DNA: TGTGCCAGCAGCTTAGGGACAGGGGGGGAGTTTAGCTATGGCTACACCTTC; CDR3 protein: CASSLGTGGEFSYGYTF